This T cell receptor beta chain was recorded in a study of neurological immune-mediated disorders. General study findings and limits: HTLV-1-associated myelopathy displayed the greatest TCR clonal expansion, and multiple sclerosis exhibited the smallest, lower than that of healthy controls.

It was by 5'RACE with 10-nucleotide random UMIs that the cDNA was made. TCRdb called the 5' RACE reads again in MiXCR, with one record for every CDR3 protein. The data show 80,000 to 85,000 distinct CDR3 sequences, 2.5% to 3% seen once. As to this clonotype: Its matching antigen is unknown. Just one base apart from a much larger clone, this may be a read error.

This receptor was obtained from a young woman with multiple sclerosis. Sequencing used PBMCs.

The CDR3 DNA reads TGCAGTGATAGAGATGAATCCAATGAGCAGTTCTTC. Residues: CSDRDESNEQFF. The chain combines TRBV20-1 with TRBJ2-1; the D is unclear. The CDR3 loop spans 12 amino acids. Germline V gene lookup returns CDR1 DFQATT and CDR2 SNEGSKA (reference sequence).